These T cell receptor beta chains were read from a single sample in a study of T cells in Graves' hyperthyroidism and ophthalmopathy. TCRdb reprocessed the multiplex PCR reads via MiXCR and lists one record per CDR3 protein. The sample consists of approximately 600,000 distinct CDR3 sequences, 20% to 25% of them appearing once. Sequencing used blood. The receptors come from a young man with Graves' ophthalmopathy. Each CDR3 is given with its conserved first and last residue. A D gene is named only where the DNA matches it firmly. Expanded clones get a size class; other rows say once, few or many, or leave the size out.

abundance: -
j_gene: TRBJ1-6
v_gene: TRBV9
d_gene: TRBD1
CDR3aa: CASSASRGTGYSPLHF

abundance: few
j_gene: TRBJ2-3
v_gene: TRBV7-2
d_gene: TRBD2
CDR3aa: CASSFSTGLAGTDTQYF

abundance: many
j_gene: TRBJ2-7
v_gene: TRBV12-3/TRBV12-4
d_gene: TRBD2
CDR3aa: CASSPRRGAYEQYF

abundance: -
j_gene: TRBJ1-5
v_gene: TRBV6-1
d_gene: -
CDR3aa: CASSLGLFQPQHF

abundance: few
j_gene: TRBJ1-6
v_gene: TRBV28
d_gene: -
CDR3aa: CASSYWGREFSPLHF

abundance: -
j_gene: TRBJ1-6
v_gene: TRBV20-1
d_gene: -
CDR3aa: CSARDLGNSPLHF

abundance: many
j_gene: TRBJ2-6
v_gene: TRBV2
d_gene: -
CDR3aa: CAIKEGYGANVLTF

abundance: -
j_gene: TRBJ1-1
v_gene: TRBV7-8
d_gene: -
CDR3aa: CASSFRGLDPEAFF

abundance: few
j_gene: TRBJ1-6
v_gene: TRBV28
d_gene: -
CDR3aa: CASSLAQGSYSPLHF

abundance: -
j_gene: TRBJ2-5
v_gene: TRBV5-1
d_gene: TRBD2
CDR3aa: CASSLEVGTSGSEQETQYF

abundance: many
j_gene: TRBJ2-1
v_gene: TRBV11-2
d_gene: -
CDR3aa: CASSLDPGVNEQFF

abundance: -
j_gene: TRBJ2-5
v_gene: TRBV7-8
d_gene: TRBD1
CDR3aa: CASSALDRGKETQYF

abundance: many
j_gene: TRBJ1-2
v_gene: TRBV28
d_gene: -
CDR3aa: CASSFIQGDYGYTF

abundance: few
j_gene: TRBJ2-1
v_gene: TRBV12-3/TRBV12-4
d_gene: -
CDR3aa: CASTPAQGHEQFF

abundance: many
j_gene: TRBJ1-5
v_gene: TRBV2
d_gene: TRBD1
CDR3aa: CASRAGTGGAGQPQHF

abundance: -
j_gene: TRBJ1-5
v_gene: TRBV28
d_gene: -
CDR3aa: CASNFRGNQPQHF

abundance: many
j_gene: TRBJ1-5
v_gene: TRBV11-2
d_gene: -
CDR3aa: CASSLGGQSDQPQHF

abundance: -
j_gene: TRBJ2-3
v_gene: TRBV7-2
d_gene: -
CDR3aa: CASRPGIGTDTQYF

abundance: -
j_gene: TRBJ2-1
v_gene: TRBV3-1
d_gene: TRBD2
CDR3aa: CASSQAGGLYNEQFF

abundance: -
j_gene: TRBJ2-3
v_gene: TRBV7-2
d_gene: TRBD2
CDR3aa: CASRKQPLAGEGADTQYF

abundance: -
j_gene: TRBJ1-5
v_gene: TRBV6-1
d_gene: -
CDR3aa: CASREGTGTLNQPQHF

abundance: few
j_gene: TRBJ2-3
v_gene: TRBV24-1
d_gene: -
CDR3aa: CATSERGTDTQYF

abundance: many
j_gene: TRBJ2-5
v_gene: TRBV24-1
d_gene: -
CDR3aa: CATSDDPTETQYF

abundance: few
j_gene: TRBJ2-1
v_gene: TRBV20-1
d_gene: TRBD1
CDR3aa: CSATDRAGNEQFF